The 4 T cell receptor beta chains presented below share a single source sample, sequenced in a study of T cells in women clearing cervical HPV infection. TCRdb's table, derived via immunoSEQ multiplex PCR, lists solely in-frame clones and lacks some. This sample contains approximately 18,000 clones. Specimen: blood buffy coat. The origin of the receptors is a woman aged 18 to 69 with a cervical HPV16 infection that either progressed to CIN3+ or cleared (not recorded which).

Concerning this clone itself: The CDR3 end is not reached by the read, which stops 3 residues before it; the germline J gene fills it in. V is TRBV10-1 and J is TRBJ1-6; 7 nucleotides match TRBD1. The CDR3 is 13 residues long. From germline, CDR1 is WNHNN and CDR2 SYGVQD (reference sequence). The J segment lost 7 bases and the V segment lost 5 bases, leaving 2 bases of the junction unmatched. The sequenced CDR3 bases are TGCGCCAGCAGTCAGGGGGTAAATTCACCC. It yields the protein CASSQGVNSP. The CDR3, in full, reads CASSQGVNSPLHF.

With respect to this clone: The CDR3 goes on 3 residues after the read ends, and that part is filled in from the germline J gene. V and J are TRBV12-3 or TRBV12-4 and TRBJ1-1; 8 bases are a match to TRBD1. V dropped 5 bases and J dropped 1; count of bases not matched to a gene: 6. The CDR3 runs to 15 residues. The CDR3 bases that were read are TGTGCCAGCAGTCAGGACAGGGCTGCGAACACTGAA. This sequence encodes CASSQDRAANTE. The CDR3 in full is CASSQDRAANTEAFF.

Comment on this clone: The read terminates 3 residues before the CDR3 end, so the remaining end is supplied by the germline J gene. The chain employs TRBV7-2 and TRBJ2-5, with 11 bases matching TRBD1. From germline, CDR1 is SGHTA and CDR2 FQGNSA. Losses at the gene ends were 0 bases for V and 4 bases for J; bases not matched to a gene: 4. The CDR3 is 16 residues long. Incomplete CDR3 DNA: TGTGCCAGCAGCTTAGCGGGACAGGGGGTTTTAGAGACC. It is translated as CASSLAGQGVLET. The entire CDR3 sequence reads CASSLAGQGVLETQYF. The full variable domain, completed using reference TRBV7-2 and TRBJ2-5, is GAGVSQSPSNKVTEKGKDVELRCDPISGHTALYWYRQSLGQGLEFLIYFQGNSAPDKSGLPSDRFSAERTGGSVSTLTIQRTQQEDSAVYLCASSLAGQGVLETQYFGPGTRLLVL.

With regard to this clone: The read ends 3 residues before the CDR3 terminus; that terminus is restored from the germline J gene. The V call is TRBV7-2, the J call TRBJ2-7; D is perhaps TRBD2 (7 bases). The CDR3 covers 14 residues. Germline V gene lookup returns CDR1 SGHTA and CDR2 FQGNSA. V was clipped by 10 bases and J by 4 bases, with 20 bases between them. The covered CDR3 bases are TGTGCCACTCGACAAGGGGGGGAAATGTACGAG. Translating it yields CATRQGGEMYE. The entire CDR3 is CATRQGGEMYEQYF.